The source of this T cell receptor (beta chain) is a study of blood T cell repertoires in COVID-19. On the study more broadly: Nucleic acid was either cDNA or gDNA, and it came from T cells, B-cell-depleted T cells, or PBMCs.

The protocol was immunoSEQ multiplex PCR, while the TCRdb copy is restricted to in-frame clones and leaves out a portion. The sample records about 41,000 clones, around 81% being singletons. CDR3 length: 13 amino acids. Germline V gene data show CDR1 as MNHEY and CDR2 as SVGEGT. V shed 5 bases and J shed 4 bases, with 11 bases lying between them. The sequenced sample was peripheral blood. V and J are TRBV6-2 or TRBV6-3 and TRBJ2-5; D remains ambiguous. The receptor's source is a woman over 75 with acute or convalescent COVID-19. For the CDR3, the DNA is TGTGCCAGCAGTCGATGGGCCTTAGAGACCCAGTACTTC. Its protein is CASSRWALETQYF.